This TCR beta chain was retrieved from a study of CD8+CD57+ T cells in acquired aplastic anemia. About the research overall: The study obtained an average of approximately 3 ug of DNA from sorted CD4+ and CD8+ cells. Study-level points and caveats: Around 30 sequences, all CD8+ CDR3, were shared between patients and controls.

This clonotype was seen more than once but under ten times. Its target is unknown. This CDR3 comprises 13 residues. V was clipped by 0 bases and J by 8 bases, with 9 bases between them. Germline loops: CDR1 KGHDR, CDR2 SFDVKD. The TCR beta profiling, which covered VDJ combination and CDR3 sequence, was carried out using genomic DNA as the template. Using its own MiXCR run on the reads, TCRdb lists one record per CDR3 protein. This table holds 150,000 to 200,000 distinct CDR3 sequences, about 45% found once. By flow cytometry, patients selected for sequencing had shown an expansion of CD8+CD57+ cells. There were no patients without severe acquired aplastic anemia.

This chain joins TRBV24-1 and TRBJ1-2; TRBD1 might be the D (6 bases). The sequence derives from a human donor with aplastic anemia. Sequencing input: sorted CD4+, CD8+, or CD8+CD57+ T cells (not recorded which) from PBMCs. The CDR3 loop is CATSDLAGVGYTF. CDR3 nucleotide sequence: TGTGCCACCAGTGATTTGGCAGGGGTCGGCTACACCTTC.